This section outlines one TCR beta chain sequence together with its context. Its antigen is undetermined. This entry comes from a study of shared clonotypes between healthy human individuals. Study outcomes and limitations: Lower generation probabilities were found for non-shared clonotypes than for those shared by all four donors. Only blood samples were collected, and tissue repertoires likely differ.

Germline V gene sequence: CDR1 SEHNR, CDR2 FQNEAQ (reference sequence). The V end was cut by 4 bases, the J end by 9 bases, with 15 bases between. The CDR3 loop spans 13 amino acids. Generated by immunoSEQ multiplex PCR, the TCRdb table keeps only in-frame clones and is missing some. Altogether roughly 640,000 clones are present, about 96% being singletons, with the ten largest covering roughly 0.05%. The sequence came from a woman in her 30s in good health. The sample comprised naive CD4+ T cells sorted from blood. The subset is: CD45RA+ positively selected. The chain is built from TRBV7-9 and TRBJ1-2; TRBD1 is a possible D gene (6 bases). Written as DNA, the CDR3 is TGTGCCAGCAGCTCACAGGGAGGGATAAGCTACACCTTC. It is translated as CASSSQGGISYTF.